This TCR beta chain comes out of a study of T cells in Graves' hyperthyroidism and ophthalmopathy. This clonotype was seen many times. There were TCR beta CDR3 regions amplified from RNA transcripts. HTBI primers drove first-round RT-PCR of the TCR CDR3. TCRdb itself ran the multiplex PCR reads through MiXCR, one entry per CDR3 protein. The sample holds under 350,000 distinct CDR3 sequences, under 25% seen once. Clinical symptoms, serum thyroxine and TRAb, thyroid ultrasound and orbital computed tomography were used for the diagnoses. The sequenced sample was blood. This sequence originates from a woman aged 45 to 65 with Graves' hyperthyroidism.

The DNA for the CDR3 is TGTGCCAGCAGCTTGGCCACATCCAGCTATGGCTACACCTTC. This translates into CASSLATSSYGYTF. The gene calls are TRBV5-5 and TRBJ1-2; D remains ambiguous. CDR1 and CDR2 (germline): SGHKS, YYEKEE (reference sequence). V was clipped by 0 bases and J by 4 bases, with 10 bases between them. This CDR3 is built from 14 residues.